This is a list of T cell receptor beta chains from one sample in a study of graft-versus-host responses after intestinal transplantation. Profiling relied on immunoSEQ multiplex PCR, and the TCRdb table lists in-frame clones only, not all of them. The sample includes some 39,000 clones, around 96% seen only once; the top ten take less than 0.25%. The antigens for these receptors are not known. The material sequenced was unstimulated CD8+ T cells sorted from spleen or lymph node cells, taken before transplant. The receptors here all came from a human donor who was the organ donor for an intestinal transplant. Each CDR3 is given with its conserved first and last residue.

V,length,J,CDR3
TRBV28,14,TRBJ1-3,CASSPLGSGNTIYF
TRBV13,13,TRBJ2-7,CASSPGTGGNKYF
TRBV5-6,13,TRBJ2-7,CASTTTGTRVQYF
TRBV5-6,14,TRBJ2-7,CASSLARGGYEQYF
TRBV27,14,TRBJ1-4,CASSSMGPNEKLFF
TRBV4-1,17,TRBJ2-3,CASSQWISGGATDTQYF
TRBV5-6,15,TRBJ2-1,CASSFARNSYNEQFF
TRBV30,13,TRBJ2-7,CAWSVRGAPRQYF
TRBV11-2,16,TRBJ1-4,CASSLDGGATNEKLFF
TRBV2,12,TRBJ2-5,CASSWDLETQYF
TRBV4-3,15,TRBJ1-2,CASSQEPGSNYGYTF